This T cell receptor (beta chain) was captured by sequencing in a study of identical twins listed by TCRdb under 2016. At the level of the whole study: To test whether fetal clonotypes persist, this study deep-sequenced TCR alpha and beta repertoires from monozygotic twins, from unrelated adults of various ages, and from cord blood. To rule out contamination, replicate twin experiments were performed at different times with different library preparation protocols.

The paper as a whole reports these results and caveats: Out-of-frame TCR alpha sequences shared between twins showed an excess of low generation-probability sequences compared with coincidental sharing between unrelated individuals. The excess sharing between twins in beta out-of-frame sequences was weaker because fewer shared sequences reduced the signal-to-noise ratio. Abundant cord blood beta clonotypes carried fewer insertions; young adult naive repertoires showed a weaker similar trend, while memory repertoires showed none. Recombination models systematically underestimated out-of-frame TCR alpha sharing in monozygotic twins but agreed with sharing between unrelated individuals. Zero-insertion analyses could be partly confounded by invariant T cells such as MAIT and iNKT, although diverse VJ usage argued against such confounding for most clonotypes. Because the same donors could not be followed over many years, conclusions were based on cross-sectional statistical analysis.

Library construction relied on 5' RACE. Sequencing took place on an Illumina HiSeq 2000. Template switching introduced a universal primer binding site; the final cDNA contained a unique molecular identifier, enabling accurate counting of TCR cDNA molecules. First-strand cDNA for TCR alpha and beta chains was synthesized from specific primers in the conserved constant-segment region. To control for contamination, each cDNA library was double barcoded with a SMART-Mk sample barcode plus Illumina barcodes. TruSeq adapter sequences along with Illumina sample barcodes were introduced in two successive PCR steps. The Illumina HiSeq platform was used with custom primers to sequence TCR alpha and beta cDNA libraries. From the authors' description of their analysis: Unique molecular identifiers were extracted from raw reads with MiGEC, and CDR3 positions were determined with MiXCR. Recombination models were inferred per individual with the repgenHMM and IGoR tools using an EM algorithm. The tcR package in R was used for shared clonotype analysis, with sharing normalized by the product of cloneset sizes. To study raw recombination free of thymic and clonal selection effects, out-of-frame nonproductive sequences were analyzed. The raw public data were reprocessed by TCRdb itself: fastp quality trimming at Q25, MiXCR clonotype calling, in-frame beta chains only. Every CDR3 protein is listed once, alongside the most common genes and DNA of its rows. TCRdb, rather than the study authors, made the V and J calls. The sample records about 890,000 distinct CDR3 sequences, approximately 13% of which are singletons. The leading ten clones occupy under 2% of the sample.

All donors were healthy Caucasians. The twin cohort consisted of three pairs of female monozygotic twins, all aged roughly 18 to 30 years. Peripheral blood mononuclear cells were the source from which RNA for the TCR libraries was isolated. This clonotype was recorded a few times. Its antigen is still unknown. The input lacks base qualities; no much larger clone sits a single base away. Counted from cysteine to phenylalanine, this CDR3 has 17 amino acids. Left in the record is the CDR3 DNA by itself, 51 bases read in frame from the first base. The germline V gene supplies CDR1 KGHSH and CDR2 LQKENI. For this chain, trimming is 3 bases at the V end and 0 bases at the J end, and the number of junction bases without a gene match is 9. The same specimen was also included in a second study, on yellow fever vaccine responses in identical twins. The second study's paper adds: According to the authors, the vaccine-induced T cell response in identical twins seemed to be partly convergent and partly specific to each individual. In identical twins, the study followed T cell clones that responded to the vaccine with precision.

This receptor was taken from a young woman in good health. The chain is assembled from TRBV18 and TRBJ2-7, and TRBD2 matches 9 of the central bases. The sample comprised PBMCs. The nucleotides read TGTGCCAGCTCACCCGGCCTACTAGCGGGCCACTCCTACGAGCAGTACTTC. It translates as CASSPGLLAGHSYEQYF.